The 25 T cell receptor beta chains in this list originate from one sample, sequenced in a study of CD8 T cells in Susac syndrome. RNA totalling about 0.45 to 1 ug underwent reverse transcription with random hexamers. MiXCR, applied by TCRdb to the immunoSEQ multiplex PCR reads, yields one record per CDR3 protein. The data contain around 69,000 distinct CDR3 sequences, approximately 94% of them singletons. The sequencing sample was made of CD8+ T cells from PBMCs. Receptor source: a human donor with Susac syndrome.

Comments on this clonotype: An end of the junction does not agree with germline; a read error may underlie this. The chain employs TRBV7-7 and TRBJ2-1; no definite D call. CDR3 length: 13 amino acids. In germline, CDR1 is SSHAT, CDR2 FNYEAQ (reference sequence). The CDR3 coding sequence is TGTGCTAGCAGCTTAGGTGATAACAATGAGCAGTTCTTC. It encodes CASSLGDNNEQFF.

A few counts support this clonotype. This rearrangement joins TRBV2 to TRBJ2-7; D may be TRBD1 or TRBD2 (5 bases each). Per the germline V gene, CDR1 is SNHLY and CDR2 is FYNNEI. Between the trimmed V and J ends, which lost 8 bases and 5 bases, there was a span of 16 bases. This CDR3 is built from 13 residues. CDR3 nucleotides: TGTGCCAGCGGGACCTCGACGCCCGACGAGCAGTACTTC. This sequence encodes CASGTSTPDEQYF.

This clonotype is a singleton in its sample. V and J are TRBV3-1 and TRBJ1-1; D gene ambiguous. Germline V gene data show CDR1 as LGHDT and CDR2 as YNNKEL (reference sequence). V lost 4 bases and J lost 1, with 10 bases in between. CDR3 size: 14 residues. The CDR3 sequence is CASSLAGSNTEAFF. In DNA form, the CDR3 reads TGTGCCAGCAGCCTGGCGGGGTCGAACACTGAAGCTTTCTTT.

The CDR3 DNA sequence: TGCAGTGCTAGACCGGACAGGGACGATGAGCAGTTCTTC. This sequence encodes CSARPDRDDEQFF. This chain connects TRBV20-1 to TRBJ2-1; 8 nucleotides match TRBD1. The CDR3 extends over 13 amino acids. V lost 2 bases, J lost 8 bases, and 5 bases stayed unmatched. In germline, CDR1 is DFQATT, CDR2 SNEGSKA (reference sequence).

The chain has TRBV18 and TRBJ1-2; D uncertain. CDR3 length: 12 residues. Germline V lookup: CDR1 KGHSH, CDR2 LQKENI. Trimming cost V 6 bases and J 5 bases, with 10 bases left between them. The CDR3 sequence: CASSATGYGYTF. As DNA, the CDR3 is TGTGCCAGCTCCGCAACGGGGTATGGCTACACCTTC.

This clonotype was found once. The chain recombines TRBV6-2 or TRBV6-3 with TRBJ1-1; 11 bases are a match to TRBD1. After removal of 1 base from V and 4 bases from J, the junction contained 2 bases not matched to a gene. CDR1 MNHEY and CDR2 SVGEGT come from the germline V gene. This CDR3 comprises 15 residues. The CDR3 region is CASSYFGTGGTEAFF. The CDR3 DNA reads TGTGCCAGCAGTTACTTCGGGACAGGGGGCACTGAAGCTTTCTTT.

This clonotype was detected once. The chain employs TRBV5-1 and TRBJ1-1; D might be TRBD1 (6 bases). The CDR3 is made up of 16 amino acids. V lost 2 bases to trimming and J lost 6 bases, with 20 bases between them. Germline CDR1 is SGHRS and CDR2 is YFSETQ. In DNA form, the CDR3 reads TGCGCCAGCAGCTTCGTCTCGGGGGGGGAGGGGGCTGAAGCTTTCTTT. This translates into CASSFVSGGEGAEAFF.

The chain carries TRBV3-1 and TRBJ2-3; D is ambiguous. V lost 1 base and J lost 0, with 5 bases in between. CDR1 and CDR2 (germline): LGHDT, YNNKEL (reference sequence). The CDR3 has 14 residues. CDR3 DNA: TGTGCCAGCAGCCAAGGAATTAGCACAGATACGCAGTATTTT. This encodes CASSQGISTDTQYF.

This chain links TRBV19 with TRBJ2-5; D unresolved. The germline gives CDR1 LNHDA, CDR2 SQIVND (reference sequence). V lost 4 bases, J lost 0 bases, and 12 bases lay in between. The CDR3 consists of 15 residues. The CDR3 loop reads CASSSRVPYQETQYF. DNA for the CDR3: TGTGCCAGTAGTAGCCGCGTTCCGTACCAAGAGACCCAGTACTTC.

The chain employs TRBV20-1 and TRBJ1-4, with TRBD1 as a possible D gene (5 bases). V was shortened by 3 bases and J by 4 bases, with 15 bases between the two germline ends. Germline CDR1 DFQATT, CDR2 SNEGSKA (reference sequence). The CDR3 consists of 15 residues. CDR3 nucleotide sequence: TGCAGTGCTAGCCGCTGGGACTTCAATAATGAAAAACTGTTTTTT. Residues: CSASRWDFNNEKLFF.

The chain recombines TRBV7-8 with TRBJ1-1, with D unresolved. This CDR3 comprises 14 residues. V was pared by 4 bases and J by 2 bases, with 11 bases between. Germline values: CDR1 SGHVS, CDR2 FQNEAQ. The CDR3 region is CASSSKTVNTEAFF. As DNA, the CDR3 is TGTGCCAGCAGCTCAAAGACCGTCAACACTGAAGCTTTCTTT.

A note on this clonotype: At one end, the junction sequence differs from germline, possibly due to a read error. The V call is TRBV25-1, the J call TRBJ1-3; TRBD1 is a possible D gene (5 bases). The CDR3 runs 16 residues. Germline V CDR1 and CDR2: MGHDK, SYGVNS. The CDR3 spells CASSERDRISGNTTYF. The CDR3, as DNA: TGTGCCAGCAGTGAGCGGGACCGGATCTCTGGAAACACCACATATTTT.

V usage is TRBV20-1 and J usage is TRBJ2-1; possibly TRBD2 for D (6 bases). Looked up from germline, CDR1 is DFQATT and CDR2 is SNEGSKA (reference sequence). V lost 3 bases, J lost 6 bases, and 15 bases lay in between. The CDR3 contains 14 residues. The chain's CDR3 is CSASSSRGGNEQFF. The CDR3, as DNA: TGCAGTGCTAGTAGTAGCCGGGGAGGCAATGAGCAGTTCTTC.

The rearrangement links TRBV7-2 to TRBJ1-1, with a possible D match to TRBD1 (5 bases). The germline CDR1 and CDR2 sequences are SGHTA and FQGNSA. Trimming stripped 3 bases from V and 3 bases from J, with 17 bases between. This CDR3 region has 16 residues. Here the CDR3 reads CASSFAWAGKDTEAFF. DNA of the CDR3: TGTGCCAGCAGCTTTGCGTGGGCAGGGAAAGACACTGAAGCTTTCTTT. The whole variable domain, remainder taken from reference TRBV7-2 and TRBJ1-1, is GAGVSQSPSNKVTEKGKDVELRCDPISGHTALYWYRQSLGQGLEFLIYFQGNSAPDKSGLPSDRFSAERTGGSVSTLTIQRTQQEDSAVYLCASSFAWAGKDTEAFFGQGTRLTVV.

The chain is built from TRBV11-2 and TRBJ2-2; D possibly uses TRBD1 or TRBD2 (5 bases each). In germline, CDR1 is SGHAT, CDR2 FQNNGV. The CDR3 has 14 amino acids. V lost 6 bases, J lost 4 bases, and 12 bases lay in between. This chain's CDR3 is CASRRPGTTGELFF. As DNA, the CDR3 is TGTGCCAGCAGGCGCCCGGGGACCACCGGGGAGCTGTTTTTT. The full variable domain, with the rest looked up from reference TRBV11-2 and TRBJ2-2, is EAGVAQSPRYKIIEKRQSVAFWCNPISGHATLYWYQQILGQGPKLLIQFQNNGVVDDSQLPKDRFSAERLKGVDSTLKIQPAKLEDSAVYLCASRRPGTTGELFFGEGSRLTVL.

The chain carries TRBV3-1 and TRBJ2-2; TRBD1 matches at 10 bases. Trimming at V came to 4 bases and at J to 7 bases, leaving 3 bases not matched to a gene. Germline values: CDR1 LGHDT, CDR2 YNNKEL (reference sequence). This CDR3 is built from 14 residues. The CDR3 loop reads CASSLGQGSGELFF. The CDR3 DNA follows: TGTGCCAGCAGCCTGGGACAGGGGAGCGGGGAGCTGTTTTTT.

This rearrangement joins TRBV7-8 to TRBJ2-3, with 10 bases aligning to TRBD2. The CDR3 covers 16 residues. CDR1 is SGHVS, CDR2 FQNEAQ, per germline. The CDR3 loop reads CGVAGGPSQSPDTQYF. The CDR3 coding sequence is TGTGGGGTAGCGGGGGGCCCAAGTCAAAGCCCAGATACGCAGTATTTT.

V and J are TRBV30 and TRBJ1-3, with unresolved D. Germline CDR1 and CDR2: GTSNPN and SVGIG (reference sequence). CDR3 length: 12 amino acids. V dropped 4 bases and J dropped 3 bases, with 7 bases sitting between them. The CDR3 nucleotides read TGTGCCTGGAACGGCGATGGAAACACCATATATTTT. Its protein is CAWNGDGNTIYF.

This chain connects TRBV12-3 or TRBV12-4 to TRBJ1-6, with D perhaps TRBD1 (5 bases). Trimming shortened V by 4 bases and J by 2 bases, and 15 bases separated the two germline ends. There are 17 residues in the CDR3. The CDR3 reads CASSSVPPGPYNSPLHF. The CDR3 bases are TGTGCCAGCAGTTCGGTTCCACCAGGGCCCTATAATTCACCCCTCCACTTT.

This chain links TRBV5-4 with TRBJ2-2, with TRBD2 matching 8 bases. This CDR3 is built from 16 residues. Germline lookup yields CDR1 SGHNT and CDR2 YYREEE (reference sequence). The V and J ends lost 0 bases and 7 bases, in that order; junction bases with no gene match: 8. The CDR3 DNA reads as TGTGCCAGCAGCTTGGGATCCGGGGGGGTAATCGGGGAGCTGTTTTTT. Translated: CASSLGSGGVIGELFF.

The CDR3 here is CASSPYSPSQETQYF. The CDR3, as DNA: TGTGCCAGCAGCCCCTACTCCCCGAGCCAAGAGACCCAGTACTTC. This chain connects TRBV5-4 to TRBJ2-5; D is ambiguous. This CDR3 comprises 15 residues. V lost 4 bases and J 1 base, leaving 14 bases between the germline ends. Germline V gene sequence: CDR1 SGHNT, CDR2 YYREEE (reference sequence).

V gene TRBV6-5 combines with J gene TRBJ2-1; D is ambiguous. V lost 6 bases, J lost 13 bases, and 19 bases lay in between. Germline values: CDR1 MNHEY, CDR2 SVGAGI. The CDR3 runs 13 residues. CDR3 sequence: CASRDGSALDQFF. The CDR3 nucleotides read TGTGCCAGCAGAGATGGTTCGGCCCTCGACCAGTTCTTC.

This clonotype appeared a single time. This sequence joins TRBV28 and TRBJ2-7, with D tentatively TRBD1 (6 bases). There are 15 residues in the CDR3. Germline V gene lookup returns CDR1 MDHEN and CDR2 SYDVKM. V lost 8 bases and J 4 bases, leaving 21 bases between the germline ends. The CDR3 coding sequence is TGTGCCAGCTTTGGTGGGGGCGGAGGTGTGTACGAGCAGTACTTC. Its protein product is CASFGGGGGVYEQYF.

The chain is built from TRBV20-1 and TRBJ2-7; TRBD1 or TRBD2 may be the D gene (6 bases each). Trimming shortened V by 2 bases and J by 0 bases, and 17 bases separated the two germline ends. Germline V gene sequence: CDR1 DFQATT, CDR2 SNEGSKA (reference sequence). The CDR3 totals 16 residues. The CDR3 region has the DNA TGCAGTGCTAGACCTCAAGGGGGGCCCTACTCCTACGAGCAGTACTTC. It codes for CSARPQGGPYSYEQYF.

This sequence joins TRBV4-2 and TRBJ1-1; D perhaps matches TRBD1 (6 bases). Trimming removed 5 bases at V and 0 bases at J, with 13 bases between. CDR1 LGHNA and CDR2 YNFKEQ come from the germline V gene. The CDR3 has 15 residues. The CDR3 DNA follows: TGTGCCAGCAGCGGGGGGGCGGGGGTGAACACTGAAGCTTTCTTT. Translated, it gives CASSGGAGVNTEAFF.